Listed below are T cell receptor beta chains from one sample, sequenced in a study of T-cell memory formation after mild COVID-19. TCRdb re-derived calls from the 5' RACE reads in MiXCR, one entry per CDR3 protein. The sample contains about 130,000 distinct CDR3 sequences, over 15% of which appear only once. The sample comprised PBMCs or a T cell subset sorted from them (not recorded which). These receptors were taken from a man younger than 30 who had mild COVID-19 (a few samples of this study predate the infection). Cell type and time point are not known. The CDR3 runs from the conserved cysteine through the conserved F or W. A D gene is named only where the DNA matches it firmly. Clone size is shown for a subset of rows, as once, few, many or a class of expanded clone.

TRBV20-1	.	.	TRBJ2-7	CSASLLKHSSYEQYF	TGCAGTGCTAGCCTACTGAAGCATAGCTCCTACGAGCAGTACTTC
TRBV9	.	TRBD2	TRBJ2-2	CASRAGLAGGSGELFF	TGTGCCAGCAGAGCGGGACTAGCGGGGGGCTCCGGGGAGCTGTTTTTT
TRBV9	many	.	TRBJ2-3	CASSVDPRGDTQYF	TGTGCCAGCAGCGTAGACCCTCGCGGGGATACGCAGTATTTT
TRBV7-2	.	TRBD2	TRBJ2-7	CASSFRAGGSYEQYF	TGTGCCAGCAGCTTCCGAGCGGGGGGGTCCTACGAGCAGTACTTC
TRBV2	many	.	TRBJ1-5	CASKLYNQPQHF	TGTGCCAGCAAACTGTACAATCAGCCCCAGCATTTT
TRBV7-2	.	TRBD1	TRBJ2-3	CASSSRTGNPDTQYF	TGTGCCAGCAGCTCCCGGACAGGGAACCCGGATACGCAGTATTTT
TRBV4-2	few	TRBD2	TRBJ2-5	CASSQGTSGAQETQYF	TGTGCCAGCAGCCAAGGGACTAGCGGGGCACAAGAGACCCAGTACTTC
TRBV9	.	.	TRBJ1-1	CASSKTDSEAFF	TGTGCCAGCAGCAAAACAGACAGCGAAGCTTTCTTT
TRBV24-1	many	.	TRBJ2-5	CATSDPTLETQYF	TGTGCCACCAGTGACCCAACTTTGGAGACCCAGTACTTC
TRBV6-6	many	.	TRBJ1-4	CASSYSEGAEKLFF	TGTGCCAGCAGTTACTCGGAGGGTGCGGAAAAACTGTTTTTT
TRBV4-3	.	.	TRBJ1-1	CASSQDVGTGYGNTEAFF	TGCGCCAGCAGCCAAGATGTTGGTACCGGCTACGGAAACACTGAAGCTTTCTTT
TRBV5-5	.	.	TRBJ2-5	CASSFGVGQETQYF	TGTGCCAGCAGCTTTGGCGTTGGCCAAGAGACCCAGTACTTC
TRBV12-3/TRBV12-4	.	.	TRBJ1-1	CASRIGRFARGAFF	TGTGCCAGCAGGATCGGTAGGTTTGCCAGGGGAGCTTTCTTT
TRBV2	few	.	TRBJ1-1	CASRQRNTEAFF	TGTGCCAGCAGACAGAGAAACACTGAAGCTTTCTTT
TRBV20-1	.	.	TRBJ2-6	CSDGAVLTF	TGCAGTGATGGGGCCGTCCTGACTTTC
TRBV5-1	.	.	TRBJ2-2	CASSLVFGAYTGELFF	TGCGCCAGCAGCTTGGTATTCGGGGCGTACACCGGGGAGCTGTTTTTT
TRBV10-1	few	TRBD2	TRBJ2-1	CASSEAAGVNEQFF	TGCGCCAGCAGTGAGGCCGCGGGGGTCAATGAGCAGTTCTTC
TRBV4-2	few	.	TRBJ2-4	CASSQDTGRAKNIQYF	TGTGCCAGCAGCCAAGATACAGGGCGGGCCAAAAACATTCAGTACTTC
TRBV4-3	many	.	TRBJ2-1	CASSQDYFQGNEQFF	TGCGCCAGCAGCCAAGATTACTTTCAGGGCAATGAGCAGTTCTTC
TRBV24-1	.	.	TRBJ1-1	CATSAPGSPDTEAFF	TGTGCCACCAGTGCTCCAGGGTCCCCGGACACTGAAGCTTTCTTT
TRBV12-3/TRBV12-4	.	TRBD1	TRBJ2-2	CASRKPGQGFRELFF	TGTGCCAGCAGAAAACCGGGACAGGGTTTCCGGGAGCTGTTTTTT
TRBV11-1	.	TRBD1	TRBJ1-2	CASSPGTGLYGYTF	TGTGCCAGCAGCCCCGGGACAGGGCTCTATGGCTACACCTTC
TRBV5-1	.	.	TRBJ1-6	CASSAGTVHNSPLHF	TGCGCCAGCAGCGCCGGGACGGTACATAATTCACCCCTCCACTTT
TRBV12-3/TRBV12-4	few	TRBD1	TRBJ1-6	CASSPRTGGSSPLHF	TGTGCCAGCAGTCCCCGGACAGGAGGGAGTTCACCCCTCCACTTT
TRBV6-5	.	.	TRBJ2-7	CASTTQGGEQYF	TGTGCCAGCACCACGCAGGGCGGCGAGCAGTACTTC
TRBV5-1	few	.	TRBJ2-5	CASSLAAAVQETQYF	TGCGCCAGCAGCTTAGCGGCGGCAGTCCAAGAGACCCAGTACTTC
TRBV7-2	.	.	TRBJ1-2	CASSFRFRYGYTF	TGTGCCAGCAGCTTCCGGTTCCGATATGGCTACACCTTC
TRBV15	.	TRBD2	TRBJ2-1	CATSRARGAGEQFF	TGTGCCACCAGCAGAGCGCGGGGGGCGGGTGAGCAGTTCTTC
TRBV20-1	.	.	TRBJ2-7	CSARMGPPSYEQYF	TGCAGTGCTAGAATGGGGCCACCCTCCTACGAGCAGTACTTC